These T cell receptor beta chains were read from a single sample in a study of blood T cells in healthy people across ages. TCRdb redid the calling of the 5' RACE reads with MiXCR, one entry per CDR3 protein. The profile shows roughly 1.7 million distinct CDR3 sequences, roughly 30% of them singletons. Sequencing was done on a sample of blood. The receptors shown here come from a woman aged 25 to 39 in good health. CDR3s include the opening cysteine and the closing phenylalanine or tryptophan. D genes are given only for firm matches. Size tells how often a clone was seen (once, few, many) or the class of an expanded clone, and some rows leave it out.

clone_size	v_call	j_call	d_call	cdr3_aa	cdr3_nt
-	TRBV29-1	TRBJ2-1	-	CSVERVPRQTQFF	TGCAGCGTTGAGCGGGTGCCCCGTCAGACCCAGTTCTTC
-	TRBV20-1	TRBJ2-3	-	CSTRGRRLLTDTQYF	TGCAGTACTAGGGGTAGGAGGCTACTCACAGATACGCAGTATTTT
-	TRBV6-2/TRBV6-3	TRBJ2-7	-	CASSHRNRAYEQYF	TGTGCCAGCAGCCACAGGAACCGGGCCTACGAGCAGTACTTC
few	TRBV27	TRBJ2-5	TRBD2	CASSPVLAGKETQYF	TGTGCCAGCAGTCCCGTTCTAGCGGGGAAAGAGACCCAGTACTTC
many	TRBV5-1	TRBJ2-1	-	CASSSGGLRRREFF	TGCGCCAGCAGCTCCGGGGGTTTACGGAGGAGGGAGTTCTTC
-	TRBV5-6	TRBJ2-1	-	CASSLEGGAVNEQFF	TGTGCCAGCAGCTTGGAAGGAGGGGCCGTAAATGAGCAGTTCTTC
few	TRBV28	TRBJ1-2	-	CASSPPRKNYGYTF	TGTGCCAGCAGTCCCCCCAGGAAAAACTATGGCTACACCTTC
-	TRBV18	TRBJ1-3	-	CASSPISGNTIYF	TGTGCCAGCTCACCAATATCTGGAAACACCATATATTTT
-	TRBV4-1	TRBJ2-2	TRBD1	CASSQVPGGSGELFF	TGCGCCAGCAGCCAGGTGCCAGGGGGCTCCGGGGAGCTGTTTTTT
-	TRBV2	TRBJ2-7	-	CASSELVAGSLTEQYF	TGTGCCAGCAGTGAATTAGTGGCTGGGTCCCTTACCGAGCAGTACTTC
-	TRBV4-1	TRBJ1-6	-	CASSQEFENNSPLHF	TGCGCCAGCAGCCAAGAGTTTGAGAATAATTCACCCCTCCACTTT
-	TRBV6-5	TRBJ2-2	-	CASSYPPGGELFF	TGTGCCAGCAGTTACCCCCCAGGCGGGGAGCTGTTTTTT
-	TRBV20-1	TRBJ2-3	-	CSARGEGGDTQYF	TGCAGTGCTAGGGGGGAAGGAGGGGATACGCAGTATTTT
-	TRBV27	TRBJ2-1	-	CASSLLGPEETQFF	TGTGCCAGCAGTTTATTAGGGCCAGAAGAGACCCAGTTCTTC
once	TRBV7-8	TRBJ1-2	-	CASSLIRGGYTF	TGTGCCAGCAGCTTAATAAGGGGCGGCTACACCTTC
-	TRBV20-1	TRBJ1-5	-	CSAKPGAGGQPQHF	TGCAGTGCTAAACCCGGGGCGGGGGGTCAGCCCCAGCATTTT
-	TRBV3-1	TRBJ2-1	TRBD1	CASSQVGGHSYNEQFF	TGTGCCAGCAGCCAGGTAGGGGGCCACTCCTACAATGAGCAGTTCTTC
few	TRBV3-1	TRBJ2-1	-	CASSQYRGVNEQFF	TGTGCCAGCAGCCAATATAGGGGTGTCAATGAGCAGTTCTTC
few	TRBV29-1	TRBJ2-5	-	CSGETSKETQYF	TGCAGCGGGGAGACTAGTAAAGAGACCCAGTACTTC
few	TRBV3-1	TRBJ2-1	-	CASSSTSSTNEQFF	TGTGCCAGCAGCTCGACCTCTAGCACCAATGAGCAGTTCTTC
-	TRBV28	TRBJ1-1	-	CASSGQFNEAFF	TGTGCCAGCAGTGGACAGTTTAATGAAGCTTTCTTT
-	TRBV4-1	TRBJ2-7	TRBD2	CASSQTGLAGDNEQYF	TGCGCCAGCAGCCAAACGGGACTAGCGGGAGACAACGAGCAGTACTTC
few	TRBV2	TRBJ2-5	-	CASRVSWETQYF	TGTGCCAGCCGGGTCAGTTGGGAGACCCAGTACTTC
-	TRBV2	TRBJ1-2	TRBD1	CASRDSGGYTF	TGCGCCAGCAGGGACAGTGGCGGCTACACCTTC
-	TRBV28	TRBJ2-7	TRBD1	CASSYRGAEQYF	TGTGCCAGCAGTTACAGGGGAGCCGAGCAGTACTTC
few	TRBV6-6	TRBJ1-6	-	CASRVRDFPSPLHF	TGTGCCAGCAGGGTCCGGGACTTTCCTTCACCCCTCCACTTT
once	TRBV20-1	TRBJ2-2	-	CSAKGGVGTGELFF	TGCAGTGCCAAAGGTGGAGTTGGGACCGGGGAGCTGTTTTTT
many	TRBV20-1	TRBJ2-5	-	CSARTVGQRQETQYF	TGCAGTGCTAGAACTGTAGGACAGCGGCAAGAGACCCAGTACTTC
-	TRBV6-5	TRBJ2-1	TRBD1	CASRSPGQGGEQFF	TGTGCCAGCAGGTCCCCGGGACAGGGTGGTGAGCAGTTCTTC